Listed below are T cell receptor beta chains from one sample, sequenced in a study of regulatory T cells in long-lasting Graves disease. TCRdb processed the multiplex PCR reads anew with MiXCR; each CDR3 protein has one entry. The sample lists more than 300,000 distinct CDR3 sequences, around 15% seen once, with about 20% in the top ten. The material sequenced was peripheral blood mononuclear cells (PBMCs), taken at new diagnosis, from a patient treated with antithyroid drugs. These receptors were taken from a female donor with Graves disease. CDR3s include the opening cysteine and the closing phenylalanine or tryptophan. D genes are given only for firm matches. Not all rows give a size; the values are once, few, many and, for expanded clones, a class.

v_call: TRBV10-3
j_call: TRBJ2-7
clone_size: many
d_call: NA
cdr3_aa: CAIRRELSYEQYF
cdr3_nt: TGTGCCATCAGGAGGGAACTCTCCTACGAGCAGTACTTC

v_call: TRBV5-6
j_call: TRBJ2-7
clone_size: many
d_call: TRBD1
cdr3_aa: CASRFLGQGYEQYF
cdr3_nt: TGTGCCAGCAGATTCTTAGGACAGGGTTACGAGCAGTACTTC

v_call: TRBV28
j_call: TRBJ1-5
clone_size: many
d_call: TRBD1
cdr3_aa: CASSLCHPDPDPGQGFDPSQPQHF
cdr3_nt: TGTGCCAGCAGTTTATGCCATCCGGACCCGGATCCGGGACAGGGTTTTGACCCGAGTCAGCCCCAGCATTTT

v_call: TRBV4-1
j_call: TRBJ2-3
clone_size: many
d_call: TRBD1
cdr3_aa: CASRPLGTDRTDTQYF
cdr3_nt: TGCGCCAGCAGACCCTTAGGGACAGACCGCACAGATACGCAGTATTTT

v_call: TRBV28
j_call: TRBJ2-1
clone_size: NA
d_call: TRBD2
cdr3_aa: CATEGAGQLVEQFF
cdr3_nt: TGTGCCACCGAGGGAGCGGGGCAACTGGTTGAGCAGTTCTTC

v_call: TRBV27
j_call: TRBJ1-2
clone_size: many
d_call: TRBD1
cdr3_aa: CASSFREGGIYGYTF
cdr3_nt: TGTGCCAGCAGTTTTCGGGAAGGGGGCATCTATGGCTACACCTTC

v_call: TRBV6-2/TRBV6-3
j_call: TRBJ2-1
clone_size: many
d_call: TRBD2
cdr3_aa: CASRRTSGRRNEQFF
cdr3_nt: TGTGCCAGCAGGCGGACTAGCGGGAGGCGCAATGAGCAGTTCTTC

v_call: TRBV2
j_call: TRBJ1-6
clone_size: many
d_call: NA
cdr3_aa: CASSPDSDSPLHF
cdr3_nt: TGTGCCAGCAGCCCAGACAGCGATTCACCCCTCCACTTT

v_call: TRBV7-6
j_call: TRBJ2-7
clone_size: many
d_call: TRBD1
cdr3_aa: CASSYGTAYEQYF
cdr3_nt: TGTGCCAGCAGCTATGGGACAGCCTACGAGCAGTACTTC

v_call: TRBV28
j_call: TRBJ2-3
clone_size: many
d_call: TRBD2
cdr3_aa: CASSLEWDSGTSDTQYF
cdr3_nt: TGTGCCAGCAGCCTTGAGTGGGATAGCGGGACTTCGGATACGCAGTATTTT

v_call: TRBV12-3/TRBV12-4
j_call: TRBJ1-2
clone_size: many
d_call: NA
cdr3_aa: CASSLRVVYGYTF
cdr3_nt: TGTGCCAGCAGTCTCCGGGTTGTCTATGGCTACACCTTC

v_call: TRBV7-2
j_call: TRBJ2-1
clone_size: once
d_call: TRBD1
cdr3_aa: CAGSLASSRDRGFDEQFF
cdr3_nt: TGTGCCGGCAGCTTAGCTTCTAGTCGGGACAGGGGGTTCGATGAGCAGTTCTTC

v_call: TRBV13
j_call: TRBJ2-7
clone_size: many
d_call: NA
cdr3_aa: CASSLGSSAYEQYF
cdr3_nt: TGTGCCAGCAGCTTAGGCTCGAGCGCGTACGAGCAGTACTTC

v_call: TRBV7-2
j_call: TRBJ2-3
clone_size: many
d_call: NA
cdr3_aa: CASSMYTDTQYF
cdr3_nt: TGTGCCAGCAGCATGTACACAGATACGCAGTATTTT

v_call: TRBV11-2
j_call: TRBJ1-1
clone_size: many
d_call: TRBD1
cdr3_aa: CASSTRTGTEAFF
cdr3_nt: TGTGCCAGCAGCACAAGGACAGGGACTGAAGCTTTCTTT

v_call: TRBV24-1
j_call: TRBJ1-5
clone_size: few
d_call: NA
cdr3_aa: CATSERQNQPQHF
cdr3_nt: TGTGCCACCAGTGAAAGACAGAATCAGCCCCAGCATTTT

v_call: TRBV12-3/TRBV12-4
j_call: TRBJ1-1
clone_size: many
d_call: NA
cdr3_aa: CASSRTTGQEAFF
cdr3_nt: TGTGCCAGCAGCCGAACGACAGGTCAAGAAGCTTTCTTT

v_call: TRBV5-1
j_call: TRBJ2-3
clone_size: many
d_call: TRBD2
cdr3_aa: CASSLASGTSGRTQYF
cdr3_nt: TGCGCCAGCAGCTTGGCCTCTGGGACTAGCGGGAGAACGCAGTATTTT

v_call: TRBV3-1
j_call: TRBJ2-5
clone_size: many
d_call: TRBD1
cdr3_aa: CASSGQAIQETQYF
cdr3_nt: TGTGCCAGCAGCGGACAGGCGATCCAAGAGACCCAGTACTTC

v_call: TRBV27
j_call: TRBJ2-7
clone_size: many
d_call: NA
cdr3_aa: CASSLGRVPDEQYF
cdr3_nt: TGTGCCAGCAGTTTGGGGCGGGTACCAGACGAGCAGTACTTC